A single sample is the source of the 8 T cell receptor beta chains below, sequenced in a study of T-cell reconstitution after alpha-beta-depleted transplantation in children. Library preparation (for TCRbeta) was performed with unique molecular identifiers. TCRdb re-called the PCR reads with MiXCR, one entry per CDR3 protein. The sample records 400,000 to 550,000 distinct CDR3 sequences, under 12% being singletons. This specimen consisted of PBMCs, obtained before TCRalphabeta/CD19-depleted stem cell transplant. These receptors were obtained from a child aged 2-15 years with inherited bone marrow failure, due to receive a stem cell transplant.

This clonotype was observed many times. The rearrangement links TRBV29-1 to TRBJ2-3, with 10 nucleotides matching TRBD2. The V gene's germline CDR1 is SQVTM and CDR2 ANQGSEA. The CDR3 has 15 amino acids. The ends lost 7 bases at V and 6 bases at J; junction bases unmatched: 13. This chain's CDR3 is CSAGASGSMWDTQYF. CDR3 DNA: TGCAGCGCCGGGGCTAGCGGGAGTATGTGGGATACGCAGTATTTT.

This clonotype has at least ten counts. The chain carries TRBV5-1 and TRBJ2-2, with D tentatively TRBD1 (6 bases). Germline CDR1 is SGHRS and CDR2 is YFSETQ. Deletions cut 5 bases from V and 1 base from J, with 12 bases between. The CDR3 loop spans 15 amino acids. The CDR3 coding sequence is TGCGCCAGCAGAACCGGGACACTGAACACCGGGGAGCTGTTTTTT. Its translation: CASRTGTLNTGELFF.

The chain recombines TRBV27 with TRBJ2-7; weak D call: TRBD2 (5 bases). This CDR3 has 14 residues. CDR1 MNHEY and CDR2 SMNVEV come from the germline V gene (reference sequence). Trimming left V 4 bases short and J 6 bases short, with 16 bases between. CDR3: CASSSVGEFSEQYF. The CDR3 bases are TGTGCCAGCAGTTCGGTGGGAGAGTTCAGCGAGCAGTACTTC.

This clonotype was counted at least ten times. V is TRBV30 and J is TRBJ2-1; maybe TRBD2 (5 bases). Germline CDR1 is GTSNPN and CDR2 is SVGIG (reference sequence). The CDR3 has 16 residues. The germline V and J ends were trimmed by 3 bases and 1 base, with 16 bases remaining between them. The CDR3 bases are TGTGCCTGGAGGGAACCACTAGGTAGTTCCTACAATGAGCAGTTCTTC. Protein sequence: CAWREPLGSSYNEQFF.

This chain uses TRBV6-2 or TRBV6-3 with TRBJ2-7; 9 bases fit TRBD2. Germline values: CDR1 MNHEY, CDR2 SVGEGT. Losses at the gene ends were 6 bases for V and 2 bases for J; bases not matched to a gene: 11. The CDR3 spans 16 residues. CDR3: CASRPTPSGRTYEQYF. CDR3 DNA: TGTGCCAGCAGGCCCACCCCGAGCGGGAGGACCTACGAGCAGTACTTC.

This clonotype was seen at least ten times. The rearrangement links TRBV15 to TRBJ1-3; no clear D. Germline V gene sequence: CDR1 LNHNV, CDR2 YYDKDF (reference sequence). The length of the CDR3 is 18 residues. V gave up 0 bases and J gave up 1 base, with 16 bases separating them. CDR3 amino acids: CATSRDPWWRISGNTIYF. CDR3 nucleotides: TGTGCCACCAGCAGAGATCCTTGGTGGAGGATTTCTGGAAACACCATATATTTT.

This clonotype was counted many times. This rearrangement joins TRBV18 to TRBJ1-5; D might be TRBD1 (5 bases). V was clipped by 6 bases and J by 1 base, with 16 bases between them. The CDR3 is 16 amino acids. Germline V gene data show CDR1 as KGHSH and CDR2 as LQKENI. Here the CDR3 reads CASSHQGEGSNQPQHF. DNA of the CDR3: TGTGCCAGCTCTCATCAAGGGGAGGGGAGCAATCAGCCCCAGCATTTT.

This clonotype was seen many times. The chain has TRBV10-3 and TRBJ2-1; TRBD2 is a possible D gene (6 bases). The CDR3 loop spans 15 amino acids. V was cut by 4 bases and J by 0 bases, with 10 bases left in between. The germline gives CDR1 ENHRY, CDR2 SYGVKD. CDR3 in amino acids: CAISVEGSSYNEQFF. CDR3 sequence (DNA): TGTGCCATCAGTGTGGAGGGGAGCTCCTACAATGAGCAGTTCTTC.